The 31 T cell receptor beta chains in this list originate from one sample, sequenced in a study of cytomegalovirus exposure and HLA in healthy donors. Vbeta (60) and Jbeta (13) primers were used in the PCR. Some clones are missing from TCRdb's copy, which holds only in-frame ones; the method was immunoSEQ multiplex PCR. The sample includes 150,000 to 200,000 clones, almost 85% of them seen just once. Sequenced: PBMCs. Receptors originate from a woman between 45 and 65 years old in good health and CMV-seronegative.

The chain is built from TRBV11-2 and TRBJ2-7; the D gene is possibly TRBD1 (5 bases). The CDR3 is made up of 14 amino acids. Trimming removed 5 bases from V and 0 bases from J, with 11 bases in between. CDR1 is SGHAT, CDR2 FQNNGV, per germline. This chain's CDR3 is CASSTRQSSYEQYF. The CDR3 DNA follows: TGTGCCAGCAGCACAAGACAGAGCTCCTACGAGCAGTACTTC.

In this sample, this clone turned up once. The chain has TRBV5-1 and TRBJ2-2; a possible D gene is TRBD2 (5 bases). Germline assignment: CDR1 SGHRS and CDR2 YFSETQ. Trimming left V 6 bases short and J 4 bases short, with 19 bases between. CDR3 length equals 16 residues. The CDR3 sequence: CASKTSTGSATGELFF. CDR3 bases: TGCGCCAGCAAGACGTCTACGGGGTCGGCCACCGGGGAGCTGTTTTTT.

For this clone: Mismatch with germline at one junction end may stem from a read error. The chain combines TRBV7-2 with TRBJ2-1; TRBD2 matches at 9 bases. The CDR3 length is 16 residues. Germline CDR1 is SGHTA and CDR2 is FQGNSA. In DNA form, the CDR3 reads TGTGCCAACAGCCCTGAGAGAGCGGGAGGAAACAATGAGCAGTTCTTC. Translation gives CANSPERAGGNNEQFF.

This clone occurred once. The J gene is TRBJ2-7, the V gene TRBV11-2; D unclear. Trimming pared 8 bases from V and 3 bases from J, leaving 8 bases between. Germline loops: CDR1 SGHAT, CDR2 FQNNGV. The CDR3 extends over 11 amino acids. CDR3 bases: TGTGCCAGCCGGTCCCACTACGAGCAGTACTTC. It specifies CASRSHYEQYF.

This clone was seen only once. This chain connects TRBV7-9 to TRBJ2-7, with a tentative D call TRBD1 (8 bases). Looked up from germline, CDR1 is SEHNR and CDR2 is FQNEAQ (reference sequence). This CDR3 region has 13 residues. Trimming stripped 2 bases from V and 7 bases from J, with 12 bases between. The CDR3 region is CASSLPQGGEQYF. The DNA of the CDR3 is TGTGCCAGCAGCTTACCACAGGGGGGGGAGCAGTACTTC. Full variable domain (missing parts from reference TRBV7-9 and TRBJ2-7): DTGVSQNPRHKITKRGQNVTFRCDPISEHNRLYWYRQTLGQGPEFLTYFQNEAQLEKSRLLSDRFSAERPKGSFSTLEIQRTEQGDSAMYLCASSLPQGGEQYFGPGTRLTVT.

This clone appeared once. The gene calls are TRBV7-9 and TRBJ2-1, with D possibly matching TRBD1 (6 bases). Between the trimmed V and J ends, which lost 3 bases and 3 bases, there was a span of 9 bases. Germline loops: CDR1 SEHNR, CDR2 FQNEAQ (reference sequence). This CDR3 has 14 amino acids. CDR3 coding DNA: TGTGCCAGCAGCTTGCAGACAGGCTACAATGAGCAGTTCTTC. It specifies CASSLQTGYNEQFF. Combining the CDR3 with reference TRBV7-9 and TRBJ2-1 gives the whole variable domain DTGVSQNPRHKITKRGQNVTFRCDPISEHNRLYWYRQTLGQGPEFLTYFQNEAQLEKSRLLSDRFSAERPKGSFSTLEIQRTEQGDSAMYLCASSLQTGYNEQFFGPGTRLTVL.

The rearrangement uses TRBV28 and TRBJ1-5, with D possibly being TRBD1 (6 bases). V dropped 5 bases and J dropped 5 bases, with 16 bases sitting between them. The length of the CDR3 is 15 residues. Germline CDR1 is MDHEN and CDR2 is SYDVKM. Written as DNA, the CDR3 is TGTGCCAGCAGTCCTACTGACAGGATGGATCAGCCCCAGCATTTT. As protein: CASSPTDRMDQPQHF.

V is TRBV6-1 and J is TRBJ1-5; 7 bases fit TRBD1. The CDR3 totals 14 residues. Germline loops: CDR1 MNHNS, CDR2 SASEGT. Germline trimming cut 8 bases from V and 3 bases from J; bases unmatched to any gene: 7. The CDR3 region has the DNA TGTGCCAGCTCGGGACAGATAAACAATCAGCCCCAGCATTTT. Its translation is CASSGQINNQPQHF.

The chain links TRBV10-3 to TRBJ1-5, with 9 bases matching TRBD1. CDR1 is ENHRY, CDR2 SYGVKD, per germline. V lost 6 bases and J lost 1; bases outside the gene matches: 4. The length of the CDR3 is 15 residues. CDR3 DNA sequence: TGTGCCATCAGGGAGGACAGGGGCAGCAATCAGCCCCAGCATTTT. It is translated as CAIREDRGSNQPQHF.

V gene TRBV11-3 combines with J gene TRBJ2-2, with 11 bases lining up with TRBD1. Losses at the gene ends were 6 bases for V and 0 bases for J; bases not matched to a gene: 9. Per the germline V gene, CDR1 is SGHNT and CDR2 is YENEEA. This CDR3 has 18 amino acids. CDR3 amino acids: CASSPGQGDYPNTGELFF. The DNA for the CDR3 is TGTGCCAGCAGTCCGGGACAGGGGGACTATCCGAACACCGGGGAGCTGTTTTTT. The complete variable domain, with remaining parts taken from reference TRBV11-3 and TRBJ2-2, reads EAGVVQSPRYKIIEKKQPVAFWCNPISGHNTLYWYLQNLGQGPELLIRYENEEAVDDSQLPKDRFSAERLKGVDSTLKIQPAELGDSAVYLCASSPGQGDYPNTGELFFGEGSRLTVL.

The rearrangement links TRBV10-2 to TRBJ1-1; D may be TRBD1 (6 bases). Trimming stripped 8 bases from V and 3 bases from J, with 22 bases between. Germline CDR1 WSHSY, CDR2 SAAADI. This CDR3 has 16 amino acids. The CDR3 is CASRDRTAAWDTEAFF. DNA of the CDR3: TGCGCCAGCCGAGACAGGACAGCGGCCTGGGACACTGAAGCTTTCTTT.

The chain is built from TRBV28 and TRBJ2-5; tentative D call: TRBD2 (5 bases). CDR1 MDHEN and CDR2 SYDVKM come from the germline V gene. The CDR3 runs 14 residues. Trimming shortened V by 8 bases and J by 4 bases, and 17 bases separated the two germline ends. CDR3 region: CASLLEGSGETQYF. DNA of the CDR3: TGTGCCAGCCTTTTAGAGGGTTCTGGAGAGACCCAGTACTTC.

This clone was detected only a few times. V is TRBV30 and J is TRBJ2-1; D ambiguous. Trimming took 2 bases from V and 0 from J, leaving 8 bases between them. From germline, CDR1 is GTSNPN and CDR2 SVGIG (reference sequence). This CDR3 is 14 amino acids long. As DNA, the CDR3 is TGTGCCTGGAGTTACGGCGGCTCCTACAATGAGCAGTTCTTC. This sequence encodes CAWSYGGSYNEQFF. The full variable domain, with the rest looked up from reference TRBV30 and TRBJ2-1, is SQTIHQWPATLVQPVGSPLSLECTVEGTSNPNLYWYRQAAGRGLQLLFYSVGIGQISSEVPQNLSASRPQDRQFILSSKKLLLSDSGFYLCAWSYGGSYNEQFFGPGTRLTVL.

The CDR3 sequence is CASSLSRAIGGELFF. The CDR3 DNA reads as TGTGCCAGCAGTTTGTCCAGGGCGATCGGCGGGGAGCTGTTTTTT. V usage is TRBV27 and J usage is TRBJ2-2, with a tentative D call TRBD1 (5 bases). Germline CDR1 is MNHEY and CDR2 is SMNVEV (reference sequence). The V gene lost 3 bases and the J gene lost 7 bases, with 15 bases spanning the gap. The CDR3 length is 15 residues.

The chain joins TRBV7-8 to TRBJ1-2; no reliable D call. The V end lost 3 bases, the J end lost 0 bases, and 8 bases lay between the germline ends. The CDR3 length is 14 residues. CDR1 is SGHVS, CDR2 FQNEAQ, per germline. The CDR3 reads CASSLSLANYGYTF. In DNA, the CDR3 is TGTGCCAGCAGCTTGAGCTTAGCTAACTATGGCTACACCTTC.

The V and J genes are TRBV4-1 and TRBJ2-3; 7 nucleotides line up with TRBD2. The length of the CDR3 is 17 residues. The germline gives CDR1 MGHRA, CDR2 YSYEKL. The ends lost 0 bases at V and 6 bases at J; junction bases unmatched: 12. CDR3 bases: TGCGCCAGCAGCCAAGATCCGGGACTATCACAAGCGGATACGCAGTATTTT. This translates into CASSQDPGLSQADTQYF.

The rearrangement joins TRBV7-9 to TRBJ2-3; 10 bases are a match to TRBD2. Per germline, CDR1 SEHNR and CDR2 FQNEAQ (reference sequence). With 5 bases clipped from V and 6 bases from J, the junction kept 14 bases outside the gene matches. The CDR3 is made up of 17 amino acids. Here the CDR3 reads CASSQTFSGRRSDTQYF. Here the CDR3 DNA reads TGTGCCAGCAGCCAGACCTTTAGCGGGAGGAGGTCCGATACGCAGTATTTT.

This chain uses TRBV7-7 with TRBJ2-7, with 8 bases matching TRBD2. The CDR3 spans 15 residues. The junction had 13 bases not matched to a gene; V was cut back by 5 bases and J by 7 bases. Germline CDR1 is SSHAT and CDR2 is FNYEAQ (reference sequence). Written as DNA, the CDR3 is TGTGCCAGCAGCCTAGGGGTAGCGGGAATGGAAGAGCAGTACTTC. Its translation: CASSLGVAGMEEQYF.

The CDR3 here is CASSLPGTGGGVYGYTF. CDR3 bases: TGTGCCAGCAGTCTACCAGGGACGGGGGGAGGAGTCTATGGCTACACCTTC. The chain carries TRBV28 and TRBJ1-2; D possibly corresponds to TRBD1 (5 bases). The CDR3 spans 17 residues. From germline, CDR1 is MDHEN and CDR2 SYDVKM. V was trimmed by 5 bases and J by 4 bases, leaving 23 bases between them.

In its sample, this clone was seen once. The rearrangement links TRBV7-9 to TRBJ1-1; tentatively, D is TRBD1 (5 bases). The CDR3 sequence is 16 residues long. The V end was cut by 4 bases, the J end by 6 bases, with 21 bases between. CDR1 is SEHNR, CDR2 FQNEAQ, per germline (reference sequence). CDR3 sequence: CASSYLQVSIPPEAFF. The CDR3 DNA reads TGTGCCAGCAGCTATCTACAGGTTTCAATTCCCCCTGAAGCTTTCTTT. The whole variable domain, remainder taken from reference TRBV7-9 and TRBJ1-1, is DTGVSQNPRHKITKRGQNVTFRCDPISEHNRLYWYRQTLGQGPEFLTYFQNEAQLEKSRLLSDRFSAERPKGSFSTLEIQRTEQGDSAMYLCASSYLQVSIPPEAFFGQGTRLTVV.

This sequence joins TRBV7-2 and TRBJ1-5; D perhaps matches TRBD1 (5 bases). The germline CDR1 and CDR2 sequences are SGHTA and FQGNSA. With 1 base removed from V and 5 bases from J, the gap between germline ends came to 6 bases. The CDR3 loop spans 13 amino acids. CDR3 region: CASSLEGDQPQHF. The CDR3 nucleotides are TGTGCCAGCAGCTTAGAAGGGGATCAGCCCCAGCATTTT.

This chain's CDR3 is CASSVAGGSPVNEKLFF. CDR3 DNA sequence: TGTGCCAGCAGCGTCGCAGGGGGCTCCCCGGTAAATGAAAAACTGTTTTTT. V and J are TRBV9 and TRBJ1-4; 8 bases agree with TRBD1. The CDR3 sequence is 17 residues long. Germline loops: CDR1 SGDLS, CDR2 YYNGEE. V dropped 2 bases and J dropped 5; count of bases not matched to a gene: 11.

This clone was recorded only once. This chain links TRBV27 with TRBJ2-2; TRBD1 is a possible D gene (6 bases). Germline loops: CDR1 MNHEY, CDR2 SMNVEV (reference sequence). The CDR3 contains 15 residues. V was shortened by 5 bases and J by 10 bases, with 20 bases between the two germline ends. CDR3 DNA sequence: TGTGCCAGCAGTATGCAGGGGCGCTCACGGGTGGAGCTGTTTTTT. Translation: CASSMQGRSRVELFF.

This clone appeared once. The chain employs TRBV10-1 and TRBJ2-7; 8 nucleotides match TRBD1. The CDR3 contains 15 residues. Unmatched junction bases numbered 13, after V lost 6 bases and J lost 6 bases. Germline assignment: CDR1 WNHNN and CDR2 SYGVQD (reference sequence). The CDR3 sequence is CASRPTGTGLSEQYF. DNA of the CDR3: TGCGCCAGCAGACCAACCGGGACAGGACTTAGCGAGCAGTACTTC.

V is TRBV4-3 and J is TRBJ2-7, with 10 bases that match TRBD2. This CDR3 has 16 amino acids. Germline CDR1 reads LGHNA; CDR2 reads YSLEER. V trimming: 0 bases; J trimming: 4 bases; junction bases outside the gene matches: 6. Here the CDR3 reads CASSQETLAGVYEQYF. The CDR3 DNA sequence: TGCGCCAGCAGCCAAGAGACCCTAGCGGGGGTGTACGAGCAGTACTTC.

The CDR3 DNA sequence: TGTGCCAGCAGCATTGCCGGGACTAGCGGCTACAATGAGCAGTTCTTC. Translation: CASSIAGTSGYNEQFF. This chain links TRBV9 with TRBJ2-1; TRBD2 agrees at 11 bases. Looked up from germline, CDR1 is SGDLS and CDR2 is YYNGEE. The V and J ends lost 4 bases and 3 bases, in that order; junction bases with no gene match: 6. The length of the CDR3 is 16 residues.

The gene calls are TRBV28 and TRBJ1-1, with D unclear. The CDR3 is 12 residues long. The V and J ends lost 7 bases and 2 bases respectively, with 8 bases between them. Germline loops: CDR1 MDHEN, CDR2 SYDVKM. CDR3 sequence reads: CASITANTEAFF. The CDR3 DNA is TGTGCCAGCATTACAGCTAACACTGAAGCTTTCTTT.

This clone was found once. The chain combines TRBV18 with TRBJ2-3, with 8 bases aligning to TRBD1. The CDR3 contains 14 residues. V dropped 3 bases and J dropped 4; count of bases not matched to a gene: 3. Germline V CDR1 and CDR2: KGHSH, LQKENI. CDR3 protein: CASSPDRAPDTQYF. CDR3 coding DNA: TGTGCCAGCTCACCGGACAGGGCCCCAGATACGCAGTATTTT.

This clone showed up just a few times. The CDR3 DNA follows: TGTGCCAGCAGCTTACAGGGTCCCAACACCGGGGAGCTGTTTTTT. Translated: CASSLQGPNTGELFF. The chain recombines TRBV7-2 with TRBJ2-2, with a tentative D call TRBD1 (5 bases). The germline gives CDR1 SGHTA, CDR2 FQGNSA. With 2 bases removed from V and 2 bases from J, the gap between germline ends came to 9 bases. The CDR3 runs to 15 residues. The whole variable domain, remainder taken from reference TRBV7-2 and TRBJ2-2, is GAGVSQSPSNKVTEKGKDVELRCDPISGHTALYWYRQSLGQGLEFLIYFQGNSAPDKSGLPSDRFSAERTGGSVSTLTIQRTQQEDSAVYLCASSLQGPNTGELFFGEGSRLTVL.

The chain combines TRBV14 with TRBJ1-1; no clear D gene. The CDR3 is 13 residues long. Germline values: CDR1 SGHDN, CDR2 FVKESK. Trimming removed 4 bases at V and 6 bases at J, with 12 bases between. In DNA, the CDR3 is TGTGCCAGCAGCCTCGGTAACCGGGCTGAAGCTTTCTTT. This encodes CASSLGNRAEAFF. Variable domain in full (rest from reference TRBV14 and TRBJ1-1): EAGVTQFPSHSVIEKGQTVTLRCDPISGHDNLYWYRRVMGKEIKFLLHFVKESKQDESGMPNNRFLAERTGGTYSTLKVQPAELEDSGVYFCASSLGNRAEAFFGQGTRLTVV.

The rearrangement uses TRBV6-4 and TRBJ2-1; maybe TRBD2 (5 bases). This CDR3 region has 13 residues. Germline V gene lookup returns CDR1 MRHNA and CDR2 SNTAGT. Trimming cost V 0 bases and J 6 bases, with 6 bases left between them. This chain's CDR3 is CASSDSTTNEQFF. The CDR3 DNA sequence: TGTGCCAGCAGTGACTCGACTACCAATGAGCAGTTCTTC.